The 19 T cell receptor beta chains below come from one sample, sequenced in a study of T cell responses to AZD1222 COVID-19 vaccine. Measured with immunoSEQ multiplex PCR; TCRdb has only the in-frame clones, and not every one. This sample has 150,000 to 200,000 clones; 85% to 90% occur once, and the top ten carry 7.5% to 9.5%. The sample in question was peripheral blood, obtained on day 0 of AZD1222 vaccination. These receptor sequences come from an adult in good health.

V is TRBV12-3 or TRBV12-4 and J is TRBJ1-5; TRBD1 might be the D (5 bases). The V end lost 4 bases, the J end lost 5 bases, and 9 bases lay between the germline ends. The CDR3 extends over 13 amino acids. CDR3 DNA: TGTGCCAGCAGTTCACGGGGGTATCAGCCCCAGCATTTT. It encodes CASSSRGYQPQHF.

This clone was seen a handful of times. The chain is built from TRBV6-4 and TRBJ1-3; a weak D match, TRBD1 (5 bases). The CDR3 contains 15 residues. Trimming cost V 11 bases and J 3 bases, with 20 bases left between them. The germline V gene encodes CDR1 MRHNA and CDR2 SNTAGT. The CDR3 DNA reads as TGTGCCTGCGACAGCGGGCACGATAGTGGAAACACCATATATTTT. This encodes CACDSGHDSGNTIYF.

This chain joins TRBV6-5 and TRBJ1-4; weak D call: TRBD1 (5 bases). V lost 5 bases to trimming and J lost 5 bases, with 12 bases between them. The CDR3 is 14 residues long. Germline V gene lookup returns CDR1 MNHEY and CDR2 SVGAGI. CDR3 nucleotides: TGTGCCAGCAGTCCAGGGATATGGAATGAAAAACTGTTTTTT. It is translated as CASSPGIWNEKLFF.

V and J are TRBV19 and TRBJ2-6, with unresolved D. CDR1 is LNHDA, CDR2 SQIVND, per germline (reference sequence). The CDR3 is 15 residues long. Trimming stripped 4 bases from V and 6 bases from J, with 13 bases between. In nucleotides, the CDR3 is TGTGCCAGTAGTACCCGGACGGTACCGGCCAACGTCCTGACTTTC. This codes for CASSTRTVPANVLTF.

The chain is built from TRBV4-1 and TRBJ2-2; 10 bases agree with TRBD1. The CDR3 is 18 amino acids. The junction had 12 bases not matched to a gene; V was cut back by 2 bases and J by 6 bases. Germline values: CDR1 MGHRA, CDR2 YSYEKL. CDR3 DNA: TGCGCCAGCAGCCAATTGGGACAGGGGACCGAGCGGGCCGGGGAGCTGTTTTTT. It specifies CASSQLGQGTERAGELFF.

Turning to this clone: A read error may account for a junction end that differs from germline. This chain joins TRBV28 and TRBJ1-1, with D perhaps matching TRBD1 (5 bases). The CDR3 consists of 12 residues. Germline loops: CDR1 MDHEN, CDR2 SYDVKM. CDR3 bases: TGTGCCAGCAGTGGTGACAGCCCGAGTCCCCTCTTT. As protein: CASSGDSPSPLF.

V is TRBV5-6 and J is TRBJ2-3; 8 bases line up with TRBD1. This CDR3 has 15 residues. Unmatched junction bases numbered 3, after V lost 2 bases and J lost 1 base. Germline V gives CDR1 SGHDT, CDR2 YYEEEE. The CDR3 bases are TGTGCCAGCAGCTTCAGGGGGCTCGGCACAGATACGCAGTATTTT. This codes for CASSFRGLGTDTQYF.

The V and J genes are TRBV7-9 and TRBJ2-7, with 8 nucleotides matching TRBD1. Germline-derived CDR1 and CDR2 are SEHNR and FQNEAQ (reference sequence). The CDR3 spans 14 residues. J gave up 5 bases and V 1 base, and 4 bases lay outside the gene matches. CDR3 sequence reads: CASSLDSGGDEQYF. CDR3 coding DNA: TGTGCCAGCAGCTTAGATTCAGGGGGCGACGAGCAGTACTTC. Full variable domain (missing parts from reference TRBV7-9 and TRBJ2-7): DTGVSQNPRHKITKRGQNVTFRCDPISEHNRLYWYRQTLGQGPEFLTYFQNEAQLEKSRLLSDRFSAERPKGSFSTLEIQRTEQGDSAMYLCASSLDSGGDEQYFGPGTRLTVT.

The CDR3, as DNA: TGCGCCAGCAGATCCGGGACAGGGGGGGTCCGTAATTCACCCCTCCACTTT. As protein: CASRSGTGGVRNSPLHF. The rearrangement links TRBV10-2 to TRBJ1-6; 11 bases align to TRBD1. This CDR3 spans 17 amino acids. Germline CDR1 and CDR2: WSHSY and SAAADI. V trimming: 6 bases; J trimming: 6 bases; junction bases outside the gene matches: 10.

This clone was detected only once. V is TRBV30 and J is TRBJ1-5; no firm D call. From germline, CDR1 is GTSNPN and CDR2 SVGIG (reference sequence). V was pared by 1 base and J by 6 bases, with 16 bases between. This CDR3 spans 15 amino acids. Written as DNA, the CDR3 is TGTGCCTGGAGTGCTGCCAGGACGGTGGGTCAGCCCCAGCATTTT. Translation: CAWSAARTVGQPQHF.

This rearrangement joins TRBV19 to TRBJ1-5; D ambiguous. The V gene's germline CDR1 is LNHDA and CDR2 SQIVND (reference sequence). CDR3 length: 15 amino acids. V lost 7 bases and J lost 2, with 15 bases in between. The CDR3 loop reads CASTREPWGNQPQHF. The CDR3 DNA reads TGTGCCAGTACCCGGGAGCCTTGGGGCAATCAGCCCCAGCATTTT.

CDR3 nucleotides: TGTGCCACCAGTGCCAGGTGGACAGATACGCAGTATTTT. This translates into CATSARWTDTQYF. This chain joins TRBV24-1 and TRBJ2-3; no reliable D call. Trimming pared 5 bases from V and 3 bases from J, leaving 8 bases between. CDR1 and CDR2 (germline): KGHDR, SFDVKD. The CDR3 has 13 residues.

The genes are TRBV9 and TRBJ2-7, with a possible D match to TRBD1 (6 bases). From germline, CDR1 is SGDLS and CDR2 YYNGEE. The CDR3 is made up of 15 amino acids. The ends were cut back, 0 bases at V and 5 bases at J, with 15 bases in the middle. The CDR3 loop reads CASSVDAGEFDEQYF. The CDR3 coding sequence is TGTGCCAGCAGCGTAGACGCAGGGGAGTTCGACGAGCAGTACTTC. The variable domain in full, with the rest retrieved from reference TRBV9 and TRBJ2-7, is DSGVTQTPKHLITATGQRVTLRCSPRSGDLSVYWYQQSLDQGLQFLIQYYNGEERAKGNILERFSAQQFPDLHSELNLSSLELGDSALYFCASSVDAGEFDEQYFGPGTRLTVT.

J is TRBJ1-1 and V is TRBV4-2; possibly TRBD1 for D (5 bases). Trimming pared 3 bases from V and 4 bases from J, leaving 12 bases between. Germline lookup yields CDR1 LGHNA and CDR2 YNFKEQ. CDR3 length: 14 residues. CDR3 DNA: TGTGCCAGCAGCCACCCCAGGGAAGGCACTGAAGCTTTCTTT. Its protein product is CASSHPREGTEAFF.

The chain recombines TRBV27 with TRBJ1-1; 8 bases map to TRBD1. Germline V lookup: CDR1 MNHEY, CDR2 SMNVEV (reference sequence). CDR3 length: 15 amino acids. V trimming: 4 bases; J trimming: 1 base; junction bases outside the gene matches: 5. This CDR3 reads CASSYGQGKNTEAFF. CDR3 DNA sequence: TGTGCCAGCAGTTACGGACAGGGAAAGAACACTGAAGCTTTCTTT.

By share, this clone ranks as medium-sized. The J gene is TRBJ1-2, the V gene TRBV15; D remains ambiguous. V was pared by 4 bases and J by 4 bases, with 16 bases between. Germline loops: CDR1 LNHNV, CDR2 YYDKDF (reference sequence). The length of the CDR3 is 15 residues. The CDR3 region has the DNA TGTGCCACCAGCACCTACCCTCAGGCTAGCTATGGCTACACCTTC. Amino acids: CATSTYPQASYGYTF.

The chain recombines TRBV10-1 with TRBJ2-5; D perhaps matches TRBD1 (6 bases). Trimming removed 11 bases from V and 5 bases from J, with 12 bases in between. This CDR3 has 11 residues. Germline CDR1 is WNHNN and CDR2 is SYGVQD (reference sequence). The CDR3 is CALTGSETQYF. Written as DNA, the CDR3 is TGCGCCCTCACAGGGTCTGAGACCCAGTACTTC.

This sequence joins TRBV27 and TRBJ1-2; D may be TRBD1 (5 bases). The CDR3 is 13 amino acids. CDR1 and CDR2 (germline): MNHEY, SMNVEV (reference sequence). V lost 2 bases to trimming and J lost 8 bases, with 12 bases between them. CDR3 bases: TGTGCCAGCAGTTTACGGGGGGGGTACGGCTACACCTTC. Translation gives CASSLRGGYGYTF.

The chain recombines TRBV5-1 with TRBJ2-3; D may be TRBD2 (6 bases). V dropped 3 bases and J dropped 4 bases, with 12 bases sitting between them. CDR1 and CDR2 (germline): SGHRS, YFSETQ. CDR3 size: 14 residues. The CDR3 DNA reads TGCGCCAGCAGCTCGACTAGAGGCCCAGATACGCAGTATTTT. Protein: CASSSTRGPDTQYF. Combining the CDR3 with reference TRBV5-1 and TRBJ2-3 gives the whole variable domain KAGVTQTPRYLIKTRGQQVTLSCSPISGHRSVSWYQQTPGQGLQFLFEYFSETQRNKGNFPGRFSGRQFSNSRSEMNVSTLELGDSALYLCASSSTRGPDTQYFGPGTRLTVL.